This entry lists 13 T cell receptor beta chains sequenced from one sample in a study of blood T cell repertoires in COVID-19. TCRdb keeps only in-frame clones here, not all; method: immunoSEQ multiplex PCR. Of about 200,000 clones listed, about nine tenths are singletons. The sequencing sample was made of peripheral blood. The receptors originated from an older woman with acute or convalescent COVID-19.

This clone was detected only a few times. The chain combines TRBV6-1 with TRBJ2-3; a possible D gene is TRBD2 (7 bases). Trimming took off 4 bases at V and 3 bases at J, with 17 bases between the two ends. Per the germline V gene, CDR1 is MNHNS and CDR2 is SASEGT. This CDR3 is built from 16 residues. The CDR3: CASSVWGGRVTDTQYF. The CDR3 DNA follows: TGTGCCAGCAGTGTCTGGGGGGGGCGGGTAACAGATACGCAGTATTTT.

The chain couples TRBV19 to TRBJ1-2, with no clear D. Deletions cut 6 bases from V and 4 bases from J, with 21 bases between. Germline V gives CDR1 LNHDA, CDR2 SQIVND (reference sequence). There are 16 residues in the CDR3. CDR3 amino acids: CASRPPAPTSSYGYTF. CDR3 in DNA: TGTGCCAGTAGGCCCCCGGCCCCGACTTCTAGCTATGGCTACACCTTC.

This chain links TRBV11-1 with TRBJ2-1; tentatively, D is TRBD2 (6 bases). Trimming removed 3 bases at V and 6 bases at J, with 6 bases between. This CDR3 has 12 amino acids. Germline assignment: CDR1 SGHAT and CDR2 FQDESV (reference sequence). CDR3 residues: CASSFGGNEQFF. The CDR3 nucleotides read TGTGCCAGCAGCTTCGGGGGCAATGAGCAGTTCTTC.

J is TRBJ2-1 and V is TRBV6-5, with 11 nucleotides matching TRBD1. J was trimmed by 4 bases and V by 6 bases; bases with no gene match: 5. CDR1 and CDR2 (germline): MNHEY, SVGAGI. The CDR3 spans 15 residues. CDR3 in DNA: TGTGCCAGCAGAGGGACAGGGGGATCTTACAATGAGCAGTTCTTC. It is translated as CASRGTGGSYNEQFF.

The rearrangement joins TRBV10-1 to TRBJ2-2; TRBD2 aligns across 7 bases. CDR3 length equals 15 residues. From germline, CDR1 is WNHNN and CDR2 SYGVQD (reference sequence). J gave up 1 base and V 3 bases, and 2 bases lay outside the gene matches. CDR3 sequence reads: CASSEGGGNTGELFF. The DNA for the CDR3 is TGCGCCAGCAGTGAAGGCGGGGGGAACACCGGGGAGCTGTTTTTT.

V gene TRBV28 combines with J gene TRBJ1-3; possible D gene TRBD1, 6 bases. In germline, CDR1 is MDHEN, CDR2 SYDVKM. Trimming took off 6 bases at V and 1 base at J, with 16 bases between the two ends. The CDR3 totals 16 residues. DNA of the CDR3: TGTGCCAGCAGGCGTAGGGGGGGGGTTTCTGGAAACACCATATATTTT. It yields the protein CASRRRGGVSGNTIYF.

This chain links TRBV27 with TRBJ1-4; D unclear. The CDR3 sequence is 15 residues long. Germline V lookup: CDR1 MNHEY, CDR2 SMNVEV (reference sequence). Trimming cost V 4 bases and J 8 bases, with 17 bases left between them. CDR3 sequence: CASSSLGTSGEKLFF. In DNA form, the CDR3 reads TGTGCCAGCAGTTCTCTCGGAACGTCGGGAGAAAAACTGTTTTTT.

The chain recombines TRBV6-1 with TRBJ1-2; perhaps TRBD1 as D (6 bases). V lost 5 bases and J 4 bases, leaving 17 bases between the germline ends. The CDR3 length is 15 residues. In germline, CDR1 is MNHNS, CDR2 SASEGT. The CDR3, as DNA: TGTGCCAGCAGTCCCCCCCAGACAGGACCCTATGGCTACACCTTC. This translates into CASSPPQTGPYGYTF.

This chain connects TRBV6-1 to TRBJ2-1; D is undetermined. Trimming took off 2 bases at V and 4 bases at J, with 12 bases between the two ends. CDR1 MNHNS and CDR2 SASEGT come from the germline V gene. The CDR3 length is 15 residues. CDR3 protein: CASSERNQRYNEQFF. DNA for the CDR3: TGTGCCAGCAGTGAACGGAATCAGCGATACAATGAGCAGTTCTTC.

The genes are TRBV2 and TRBJ1-3; 7 bases fit TRBD1. CDR3 length: 15 residues. CDR1 and CDR2 (germline): SNHLY, FYNNEI. The trim removed 5 bases at V and 4 bases at J, leaving 8 bases unmatched. The CDR3 region is CASSSDRARGNTIYF. The CDR3, as DNA: TGTGCCAGCAGTTCCGACAGGGCGAGAGGAAACACCATATATTTT.

V and J are TRBV28 and TRBJ2-1; TRBD2 matches at 10 bases. Germline CDR1 is MDHEN and CDR2 is SYDVKM. Germline trimming cut 2 bases from V and 6 bases from J; bases unmatched to any gene: 7. The CDR3 is 16 amino acids. CDR3 loop: CASSLLSSGRANEQFF. CDR3 sequence (DNA): TGTGCCAGCAGTTTACTTTCTAGCGGGAGAGCCAATGAGCAGTTCTTC.

J is TRBJ2-6 and V is TRBV4-2, with 8 bases identical to TRBD2. V lost 0 bases to trimming and J lost 0 bases; unmatched junction nucleotides: 10. The CDR3 extends over 20 amino acids. Germline V gene sequence: CDR1 LGHNA, CDR2 YNFKEQ. CDR3 nucleotide sequence: TGTGCCAGCAGCCAAGATCTACGACTAGCGCAAAGCTCTGGGGCCAACGTCCTGACTTTC. Translation gives CASSQDLRLAQSSGANVLTF.

Concerning this clone: Within the sample, other DNA sequences also encode this same CDR3. This chain links TRBV5-1 with TRBJ2-1; 11 positions match TRBD2. This CDR3 has 14 amino acids. With V trimmed by 7 bases and J by 3 bases, 3 bases remained unmatched. The germline V gene has CDR1 SGHRS and CDR2 YFSETQ. For the CDR3, the DNA is TGCGCCAGCGGCGGGACTAGCGGCTACAATGAGCAGTTCTTC. It translates to CASGGTSGYNEQFF.